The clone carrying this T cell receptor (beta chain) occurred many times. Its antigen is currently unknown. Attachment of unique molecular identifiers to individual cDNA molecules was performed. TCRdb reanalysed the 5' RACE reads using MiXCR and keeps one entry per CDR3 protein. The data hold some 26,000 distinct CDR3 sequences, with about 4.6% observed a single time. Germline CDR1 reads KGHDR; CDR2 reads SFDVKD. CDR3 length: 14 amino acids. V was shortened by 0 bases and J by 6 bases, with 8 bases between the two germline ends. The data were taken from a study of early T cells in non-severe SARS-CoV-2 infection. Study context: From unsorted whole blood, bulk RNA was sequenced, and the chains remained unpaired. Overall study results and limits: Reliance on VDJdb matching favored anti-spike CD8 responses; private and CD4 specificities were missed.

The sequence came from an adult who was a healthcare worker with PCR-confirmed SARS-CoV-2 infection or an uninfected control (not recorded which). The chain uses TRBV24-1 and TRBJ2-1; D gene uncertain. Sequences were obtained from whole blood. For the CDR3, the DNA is TGTGCCACCAGTGATTTGCGGTCCCGCAATGAGCAGTTCTTC. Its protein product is CATSDLRSRNEQFF.